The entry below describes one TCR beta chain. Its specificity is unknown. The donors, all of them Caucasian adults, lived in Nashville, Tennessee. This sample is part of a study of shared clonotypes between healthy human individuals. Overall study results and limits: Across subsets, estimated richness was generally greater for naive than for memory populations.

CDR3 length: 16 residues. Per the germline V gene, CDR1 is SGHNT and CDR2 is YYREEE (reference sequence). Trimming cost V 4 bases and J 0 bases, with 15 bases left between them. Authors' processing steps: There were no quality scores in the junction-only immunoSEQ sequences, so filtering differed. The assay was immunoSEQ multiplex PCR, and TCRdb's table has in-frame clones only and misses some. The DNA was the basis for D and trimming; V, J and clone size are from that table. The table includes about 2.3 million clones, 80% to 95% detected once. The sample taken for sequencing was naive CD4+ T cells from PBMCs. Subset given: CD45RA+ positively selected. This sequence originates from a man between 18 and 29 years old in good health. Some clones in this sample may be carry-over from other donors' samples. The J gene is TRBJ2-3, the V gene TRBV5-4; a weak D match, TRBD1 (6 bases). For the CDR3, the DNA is TGTGCCAGCAGCCCCACAGGGAAGGTTAGCACAGATACGCAGTATTTT. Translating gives CASSPTGKVSTDTQYF.